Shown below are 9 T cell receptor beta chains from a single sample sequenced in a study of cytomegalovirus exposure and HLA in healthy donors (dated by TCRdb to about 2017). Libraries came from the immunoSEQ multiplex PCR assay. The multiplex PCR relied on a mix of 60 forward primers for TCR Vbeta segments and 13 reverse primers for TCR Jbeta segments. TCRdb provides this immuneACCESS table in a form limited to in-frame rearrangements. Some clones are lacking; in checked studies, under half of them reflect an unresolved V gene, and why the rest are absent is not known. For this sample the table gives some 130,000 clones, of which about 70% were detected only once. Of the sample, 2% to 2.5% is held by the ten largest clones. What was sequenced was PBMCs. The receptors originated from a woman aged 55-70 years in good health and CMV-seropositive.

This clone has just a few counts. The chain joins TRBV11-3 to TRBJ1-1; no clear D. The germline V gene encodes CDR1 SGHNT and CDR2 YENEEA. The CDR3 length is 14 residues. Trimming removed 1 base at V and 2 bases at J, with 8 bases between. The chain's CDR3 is CASSLVSSNTEAFF. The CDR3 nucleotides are TGTGCCAGCAGCTTAGTGTCCAGTAACACTGAAGCTTTCTTT.

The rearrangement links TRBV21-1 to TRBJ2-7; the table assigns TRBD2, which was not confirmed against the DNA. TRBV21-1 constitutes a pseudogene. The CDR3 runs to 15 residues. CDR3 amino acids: CASSKVAGGFYEQYF. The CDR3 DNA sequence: TGTGCCAGCAGCAAGGTTGCGGGAGGGTTCTACGAGCAGTACTTC.

CDR3 residues: CASSLALRQGASYGYTF. The DNA of the CDR3 is TGTGCCAGCAGCTTGGCCCTACGTCAAGGGGCCTCTTATGGCTACACCTTC. The chain joins TRBV5-5 to TRBJ1-2; D might be TRBD1 (5 bases). From germline, CDR1 is SGHKS and CDR2 YYEKEE (reference sequence). Trimming shortened V by 0 bases and J by 5 bases, and 20 bases separated the two germline ends. The CDR3 sequence is 17 residues long.

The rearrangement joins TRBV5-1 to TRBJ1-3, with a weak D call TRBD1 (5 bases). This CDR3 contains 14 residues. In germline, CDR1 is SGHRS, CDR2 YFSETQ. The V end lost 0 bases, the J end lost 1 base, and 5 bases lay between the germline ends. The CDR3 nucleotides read TGCGCCAGCAGCTTGGGACAGTCTGGAAACACCATATATTTT. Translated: CASSLGQSGNTIYF.

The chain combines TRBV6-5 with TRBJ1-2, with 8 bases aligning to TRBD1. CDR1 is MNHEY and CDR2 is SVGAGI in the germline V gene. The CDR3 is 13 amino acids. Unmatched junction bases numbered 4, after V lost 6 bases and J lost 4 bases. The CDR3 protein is CASRGTGTYGYTF. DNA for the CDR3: TGTGCCAGCAGAGGGACAGGAACCTATGGCTACACCTTC.

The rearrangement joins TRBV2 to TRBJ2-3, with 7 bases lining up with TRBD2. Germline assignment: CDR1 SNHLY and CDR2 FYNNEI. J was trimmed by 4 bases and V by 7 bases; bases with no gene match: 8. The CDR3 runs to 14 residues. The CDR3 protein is CASTLSGTPDTQYF. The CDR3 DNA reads TGTGCCAGCACCCTCAGCGGGACTCCAGATACGCAGTATTTT.

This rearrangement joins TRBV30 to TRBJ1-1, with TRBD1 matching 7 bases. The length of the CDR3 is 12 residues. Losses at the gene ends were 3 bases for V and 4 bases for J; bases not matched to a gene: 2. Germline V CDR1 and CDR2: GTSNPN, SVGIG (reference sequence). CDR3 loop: CAWSAGGTEAFF. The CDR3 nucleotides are TGTGCCTGGAGCGCAGGGGGCACTGAAGCTTTCTTT. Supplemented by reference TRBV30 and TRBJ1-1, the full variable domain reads SQTIHQWPATLVQPVGSPLSLECTVEGTSNPNLYWYRQAAGRGLQLLFYSVGIGQISSEVPQNLSASRPQDRQFILSSKKLLLSDSGFYLCAWSAGGTEAFFGQGTRLTVV.

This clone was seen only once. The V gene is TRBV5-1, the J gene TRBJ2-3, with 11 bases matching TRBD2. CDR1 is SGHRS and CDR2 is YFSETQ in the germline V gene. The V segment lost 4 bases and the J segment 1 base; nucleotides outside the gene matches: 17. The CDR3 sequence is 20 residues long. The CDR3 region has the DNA TGCGCCAGCAGCATAGAGATAACGGGACTAGCGGACTTCGGCACAGATACGCAGTATTTT. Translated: CASSIEITGLADFGTDTQYF.

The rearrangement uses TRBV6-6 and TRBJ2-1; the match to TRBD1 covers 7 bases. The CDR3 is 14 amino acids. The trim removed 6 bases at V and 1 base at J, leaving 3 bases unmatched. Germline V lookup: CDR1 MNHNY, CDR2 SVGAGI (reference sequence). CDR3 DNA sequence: TGTGCCAGCAGCCCGGGACAGTCCTACAATGAGCAGTTCTTC. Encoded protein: CASSPGQSYNEQFF.